This TCR beta chain emerged from a study of blood T cell repertoires in COVID-19. Overall study context: COVID-19 samples from acute and convalescent phases originated in the United States, Italy and Spain. PBMCs, B-cell-depleted T cells, or T cells were the source of the cDNA or gDNA that made up the material.

Germline V gene data show CDR1 as MGHRA and CDR2 as YSYEKL. Trimming removed 0 bases from V and 6 bases from J; junction bases left unmatched: 5. The CDR3 is made up of 15 amino acids. This clone has only one observation. As processed by the authors: Reference gene primers were amplified, and this amplification served to estimate nucleated cell counts. Profiling relied on immunoSEQ multiplex PCR, and the TCRdb table lists in-frame clones only, not all of them. The D gene and trimming were derived from the DNA, and the V and J assignments and clone size from that table. The profile covers approximately 250,000 clones, with nearly 85% appearing a single time and around 5.5% taken by the ten largest.

This TCR came from a human donor in a cohort sampled during active COVID-19. Sequencing was done on a sample of peripheral blood. The V gene is TRBV4-1, the J gene TRBJ1-5; 7 bases map to TRBD1. The CDR3 DNA reads as TGCGCCAGCAGCCAAGATGGACAGGTCAGTCAGCCCCAGCATTTT. Encoded protein: CASSQDGQVSQPQHF.